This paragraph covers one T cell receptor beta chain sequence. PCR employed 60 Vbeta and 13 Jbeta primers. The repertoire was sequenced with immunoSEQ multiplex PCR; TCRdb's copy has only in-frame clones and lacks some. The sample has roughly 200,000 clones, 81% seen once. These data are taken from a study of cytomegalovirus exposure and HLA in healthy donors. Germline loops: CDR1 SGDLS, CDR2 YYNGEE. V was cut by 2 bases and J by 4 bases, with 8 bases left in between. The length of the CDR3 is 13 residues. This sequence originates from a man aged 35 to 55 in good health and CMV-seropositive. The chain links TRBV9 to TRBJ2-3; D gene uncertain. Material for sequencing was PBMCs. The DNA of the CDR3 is TGTGCCAGCAGCGTTAATCCCGCAGATACGCAGTATTTT. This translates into CASSVNPADTQYF.